The text below deals with one T cell receptor (beta chain). This sample was taken from a study of blood T cell repertoires in COVID-19. Here immunoSEQ multiplex PCR was the method, and the copy in TCRdb shows in-frame clones only, minus some. The data hold 110,000 to 150,000 clones, with about three quarters observed a single time. V dropped 5 bases and J dropped 3; count of bases not matched to a gene: 12. Germline V CDR1 and CDR2: MNHEY, SMNVEV (reference sequence). The CDR3 has 18 residues. The V gene is TRBV27, the J gene TRBJ2-5; TRBD2 aligns across 13 bases. This clonotype originated in a woman aged 60-75 years with acute or convalescent COVID-19. Sample: peripheral blood. The CDR3 spells CASSPLAGGPQTKETQYF. In nucleotides, the CDR3 is TGTGCCAGCAGTCCACTAGCGGGAGGGCCCCAAACGAAAGAGACCCAGTACTTC.